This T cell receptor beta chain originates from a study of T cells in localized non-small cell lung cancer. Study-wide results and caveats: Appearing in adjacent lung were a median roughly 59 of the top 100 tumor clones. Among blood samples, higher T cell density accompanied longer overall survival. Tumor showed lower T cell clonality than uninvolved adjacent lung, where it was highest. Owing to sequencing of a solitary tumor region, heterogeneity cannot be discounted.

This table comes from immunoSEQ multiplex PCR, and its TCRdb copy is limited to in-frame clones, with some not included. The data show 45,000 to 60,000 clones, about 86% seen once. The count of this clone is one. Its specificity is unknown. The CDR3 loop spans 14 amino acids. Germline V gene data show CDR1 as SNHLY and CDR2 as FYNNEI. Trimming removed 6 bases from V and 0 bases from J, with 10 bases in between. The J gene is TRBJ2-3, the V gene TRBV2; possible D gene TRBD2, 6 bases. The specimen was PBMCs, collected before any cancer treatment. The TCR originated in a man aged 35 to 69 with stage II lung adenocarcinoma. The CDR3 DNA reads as TGTGCCAGCAGGGACTATGACAGCACAGATACGCAGTATTTT. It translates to CASRDYDSTDTQYF.